These T cell receptor beta chains were read from a single sample in a study of T cells in Graves' hyperthyroidism and ophthalmopathy. From the multiplex PCR reads, TCRdb called clonotypes with MiXCR, one entry per CDR3 protein. The sample contains hundreds of thousands of distinct CDR3 sequences, roughly 15% of which appear only once. The sample consisted of blood. The receptors derive from a woman between 35 and 50 years old with Graves' ophthalmopathy. CDR3s include the opening cysteine and the closing phenylalanine or tryptophan. A D gene is named only where the DNA matches it firmly. Clone size is not always given. Where it is, it says once, few, many or a class for expanded clones.

many	NA	TRBV11-2	TRBJ2-7	TGTGCCAGCAGCTTGGGGGGAGTCTACGAGCAGTACTTC	CASSLGGVYEQYF
many	NA	TRBV6-1	TRBJ2-5	TGTGCCAGCAGCCTAAATGCCGAGACCCAGTACTTC	CASSLNAETQYF
few	TRBD2	TRBV7-8	TRBJ2-2	TGTGCCAGCAGCCAAACCAGCGGGAGAAACGGGGAGCTGTTTTTT	CASSQTSGRNGELFF
many	TRBD1	TRBV19	TRBJ1-1	TGTGCCAGTAGAAGGGACAGGGGCACTGAAGCTTTCTTT	CASRRDRGTEAFF
many	TRBD1	TRBV6-1	TRBJ2-3	TGTGCCAGCGGGGACAGGGGGTCAGATACGCAGTATTTT	CASGDRGSDTQYF
many	TRBD1	TRBV7-8	TRBJ2-7	TGTGCCAGCAGCTGGGGACAGGACTACGAGCAGTACTTC	CASSWGQDYEQYF
many	NA	TRBV12-3/TRBV12-4	TRBJ2-3	TGTGCCAGCAGGTACGGGACTTCAGATACGCAGTATTTT	CASRYGTSDTQYF
many	TRBD2	TRBV28	TRBJ2-1	TGTGCCAGCAATTCACCAGTTAGCGGGAAAGCCTCCAATGAGCAGTTCTTC	CASNSPVSGKASNEQFF
few	NA	TRBV9	TRBJ2-1	TGTGCCAGTAGCGTACAAGCCTGGGGACCATACAATGAGCAGTTCTTC	CASSVQAWGPYNEQFF
many	NA	TRBV12-3/TRBV12-4	TRBJ1-5	TGTGCCACCACAAATCAGCCCCAGCATTTT	CATTNQPQHF
few	NA	TRBV5-4	TRBJ1-3	TGTGCCAGCAGCTTGGACGGACTGGAGAGTCACACCATATATTTT	CASSLDGLESHTIYF
NA	NA	TRBV7-6	TRBJ1-4	TGTGCCAGCAGCTCCACTCCGACCTCAACTAATGAAAAACTGTTTTTT	CASSSTPTSTNEKLFF
many	NA	TRBV25-1	TRBJ1-1	TGTGCCAGCAGCGGGCCCCGAGAAGCGAACACTGAAGCTTTCTTT	CASSGPREANTEAFF
few	NA	TRBV6-5	TRBJ2-7	TGTGCCAGCAGTTACGAGGGGGGGTCCTACGAGCAGTACTTC	CASSYEGGSYEQYF
many	NA	TRBV11-3	TRBJ2-1	TGTGCCAGCAGCCCGGTGCGGGGGCCTTACAATGAGCAGTTCTTC	CASSPVRGPYNEQFF
NA	NA	TRBV6-1	TRBJ2-4	TGTGCCAGCAGTGAAGCCCGAACCCCGGGCCGGGGGGCGCACATTCAGTACTTC	CASSEARTPGRGAHIQYF
few	NA	TRBV9	TRBJ1-1	TGTGCCAGCACGGACCCCAGGCCCGAAGCTTTCTTT	CASTDPRPEAFF
NA	TRBD2	TRBV9	TRBJ2-3	TGTGCCAGCAGTTCCCATGTGGGACTAGCGGGAGGGCACACAGATACGCAGTATTTT	CASSSHVGLAGGHTDTQYF
NA	NA	TRBV4-1	TRBJ2-1	TGCGCCAGCAGCCAAGCCGGGGCTGTACGGAGCCCAGTCCAAAACAATGAGCAGTTCTTC	CASSQAGAVRSPVQNNEQFF
few	NA	TRBV2	TRBJ1-5	TGTGCCAGCAGTGTGATCGGGATTAGCAATCAGCCCCAGCATTTT	CASSVIGISNQPQHF
many	NA	TRBV27	TRBJ2-1	TGTGCCAGCAGTTTATCGCCGGGCTACAATGAGCAGTTCTTC	CASSLSPGYNEQFF
NA	NA	TRBV7-8	TRBJ2-6	TGTGCCAGCCGGCGGGCCTCCGGGGCCAACGTCCTGACTTTC	CASRRASGANVLTF
few	TRBD1	TRBV6-1	TRBJ2-5	TGTGCCAGCAGGGAAATCGGGACAGGGCCCTTCCACGAGGAGACCCAGTACTTC	CASREIGTGPFHEETQYF
many	NA	TRBV28	TRBJ2-7	TGTGCCAGCAGCTTTACGAGGGAGAGTGGCTACGAGCAGTACTTC	CASSFTRESGYEQYF
few	TRBD1	TRBV3-1	TRBJ2-1	TGTGCCAGCAGCCCCAACTATCTTAGATCAGGGGGCCGGGGTGAGCAGTTCTTC	CASSPNYLRSGGRGEQFF
many	NA	TRBV10-1	TRBJ2-7	TGCGCCAGCAGTGATGGGCCACGGGATGAGCAGTACTTC	CASSDGPRDEQYF
many	TRBD1	TRBV7-2	TRBJ1-2	TGTGCCAGCAGCTCCCGACAGGGTGGTGCCCCTAACTATGGCTACACCTTC	CASSSRQGGAPNYGYTF
many	TRBD1	TRBV27	TRBJ1-6	TGTGCCAGCAGTTTATCCGGGACAGGGGCTTCACCCCTCCACTTT	CASSLSGTGASPLHF
NA	NA	TRBV20-1	TRBJ2-4	TGCAGTGCTAGTCCGTATGGGGGCCTTGGCAAAAACATTCAGTACTTC	CSASPYGGLGKNIQYF
few	TRBD2	TRBV7-2	TRBJ2-7	TGTGCCAGCAGCTTAAATGGGCTAGCGGGGGAGGAGCAGTACTTC	CASSLNGLAGEEQYF
many	NA	TRBV28	TRBJ1-1	TGTGCCAGCAGTAAACCCTCGACCAGGACCCACACTGAAGCTTTCTTT	CASSKPSTRTHTEAFF
few	NA	TRBV5-6	TRBJ2-1	TGTGCCAGCAGCCGGTTGAGGGGATCCTACAATGAGCAGTTCTTC	CASSRLRGSYNEQFF
NA	TRBD2	TRBV15	TRBJ2-3	TGTGCCACCAGGCGCGGGAGGAGGGCAGATACGCAGTATTTT	CATRRGRRADTQYF
many	NA	TRBV6-1	TRBJ1-1	TGTGCCAGCAGTGTATCAGAGCTGAACACTGAAGCTTTCTTT	CASSVSELNTEAFF
NA	NA	TRBV29-1	TRBJ1-2	TGCAGCGTTGTCGGCTTTGGCTACACCTTC	CSVVGFGYTF
many	TRBD1	TRBV28	TRBJ1-2	TGTGCCAGCAGTTTATATCACAGGGGGCAGGGAAATGGCTACACCTTC	CASSLYHRGQGNGYTF
few	NA	TRBV19	TRBJ1-5	TGTGCCAGTAGTACCGAGCCGCCGGGACCTGCACCTCTTAATCAGCCCCAGCATTTT	CASSTEPPGPAPLNQPQHF
many	NA	TRBV24-1	TRBJ2-2	TGTGCCACCAGTGTATCGACAGGGAACACCGGGGAGCTGTTTTTT	CATSVSTGNTGELFF
NA	TRBD2	TRBV7-6	TRBJ2-5	TGTGCCAGCAGTATATTAGCGGGGGGGCCGGAGACCCAGTACTTC	CASSILAGGPETQYF
NA	NA	TRBV11-3	TRBJ2-2	TGTGCCAGCAGCTTAGACGGGGGTTCGAACACCGGGGAGCTGTTTTTT	CASSLDGGSNTGELFF
many	TRBD2	TRBV10-3	TRBJ2-7	TGTGCCATCAGTGAGTCGAGACTAGCGGGATCGGAGCAGTACTTC	CAISESRLAGSEQYF
many	NA	TRBV28	TRBJ2-7	TGTGCCAGCAGTTTACCCGGGAGCGGTTACGAGCAGTACTTC	CASSLPGSGYEQYF
NA	TRBD1	TRBV14	TRBJ2-7	TGTGCCAGCAGCCTGTGGGGACAGGGGGGCAACGAGCAGTACTTC	CASSLWGQGGNEQYF
NA	NA	TRBV7-9	TRBJ1-6	TGTGCCAGCAGCTTAGCAGGGGTAGGGTATAATTCACCCCTCCACTTT	CASSLAGVGYNSPLHF
many	NA	TRBV6-6	TRBJ1-2	TGTGCCAGCAGTTACCCCGGGTATGGCTACACCTTC	CASSYPGYGYTF
NA	TRBD2	TRBV19	TRBJ2-3	TGTGCCAGTAGTCCTGCACGGGGGGGCACAGATACGCAGTATTTT	CASSPARGGTDTQYF